The entry that follows covers one T cell receptor (beta chain) sequence. The sample originates from a study of tumor and adjacent non-tumor tissue in lung cancer. The germline V gene encodes CDR1 SQVTM and CDR2 ANQGSEA. This CDR3 has 14 amino acids. Three rounds of nested PCR, following a modified ARM-PCR protocol, produced the TCRbeta library. A single record per CDR3 protein comes from TCRdb applying MiXCR to the multiplex PCR reads. The sample carries 69,000 or so distinct CDR3 sequences, roughly 73% recorded once. This sample's RNA came from whole unsorted tissue. The chain couples TRBV29-1 to TRBJ2-5, with D tentatively TRBD2 (6 bases). The sample consisted of lung tumor tissue. This receptor was obtained from a man aged 55 to 70 with non-small cell lung cancer. The CDR3 protein is CNVVGRGGQETQYF. The CDR3 coding sequence is TGCAACGTCGTCGGGCGGGGTGGGCAAGAGACCCAGTACTTC.